This note documents a single TCR beta chain sequence. Random-hexamer reverse transcription was applied to roughly 0.5 to 1 ug RNA. TCRdb used MiXCR to reprocess the immunoSEQ multiplex PCR reads, holding one entry per CDR3 protein. The sample lists approximately 170,000 distinct CDR3 sequences; about 91% were seen once. This sample was taken from a study of CD8 T cells in Susac syndrome. Germline V CDR1 and CDR2: SQVTM, ANQGSEA. The CDR3 sequence is 13 residues long. Trimming left V 4 bases short and J 8 bases short, with 15 bases between. TCR beta sequencing was performed on blood CD8+ and CD4+ T cells. The control participants were healthy donors, and these controls were matched with respect to both age and sex.

V and J are TRBV29-1 and TRBJ2-1; maybe TRBD2 (6 bases). Specimen: CD4+ T cells from PBMCs. This receptor was taken from a human donor in good health. CDR3: CSVAGHSGDEQFF. CDR3 sequence (DNA): TGCAGCGTTGCTGGCCATAGCGGAGATGAGCAGTTCTTC.